This TCR beta chain was captured by sequencing in a study of T cell responses to AZD1222 COVID-19 vaccine. Sequenced by immunoSEQ multiplex PCR; TCRdb stores in-frame clones only, minus some. The sample carries more than 150,000 clones, just over 90% recorded once. As for this clone: Antigen unknown.

The CDR3 sequence is 17 residues long. V lost 1 base, J lost 4 bases, and 9 bases stayed unmatched. Per germline, CDR1 SGHDN and CDR2 FVKESK. Study-level findings and limits: In a largely white British group with more females than males, clonal diversity was possibly underestimated.

This receptor was obtained from an adult in good health. Sequenced material: peripheral blood, taken on day 0 of AZD1222 vaccination. The rearrangement uses TRBV14 and TRBJ2-7, with 11 bases fitting TRBD1. CDR3 nucleotide sequence: TGTGCCAGCAGCCAAGTGCCCGCCGGGACAGGGGGTTACGAGCAGTACTTC. Protein sequence: CASSQVPAGTGGYEQYF.